This T cell receptor beta chain was sequenced in a study of identical twins. Germline V CDR1 and CDR2: PRHDT, FYEKMQ (reference sequence). The CDR3 covers 11 residues. V trimming: 2 bases; J trimming: 16 bases; junction bases outside the gene matches: 5. With template switching, a universal primer site was added, and the cDNA carried unique molecular identifiers. TCRdb independently ran MiXCR on the 5' RACE reads; one entry per CDR3 protein. The table lists hundreds of thousands of distinct CDR3 sequences, 8.6% of them singletons. Study findings and constraints: Out-of-frame alpha sequences common to twins exhibited an excess of low generation probability. Within cord blood, abundant beta clonotypes carried fewer insertions, but memory repertoires showed no such trend.

This clonotype has a count of ten or more. Antigen: not known. This sample also belongs to another study, concerning yellow fever vaccine responses in identical twins.

J is TRBJ2-4 and V is TRBV13; 7 nucleotides match TRBD1. Sequencing used PBMCs. This receptor was identified in a woman aged 18-35 years in good health. CDR3 loop: CASSLTGAPYF. DNA for the CDR3: TGTGCCAGCAGCTTAACAGGGGCGCCCTACTTC.